Listed below are T cell receptor beta chains from one sample, sequenced in a study of blood T cells in healthy people across ages. TCRdb reanalysed the 5' RACE reads using MiXCR and keeps one entry per CDR3 protein. The table shows just under 750,000 distinct CDR3 sequences, with 22% occurring only once. The material sequenced was blood. Every receptor here comes from a man aged 65-85 years in good health. Each CDR3 is given with its conserved first and last residue. Fields, in order: J gene, clone size, V gene, D gene, CDR3 DNA, CDR3 protein. D genes are given only for firm matches. Rows give clone size only sometimes, using once, few, many, or a class for an expanded clone.

TRBJ1-2 few TRBV29-1 TRBD1 TGCAGCGTTGAAGCCCGGGACAGGGAGGTCTATGGCTACACCTTC CSVEARDREVYGYTF
TRBJ1-3 - TRBV12-3/TRBV12-4 - TGTGCCATCCGCTCCCTTCCCGGAAACACCATATATTTT CAIRSLPGNTIYF
TRBJ1-5 few TRBV6-6 - TGTGCCAGCAGTCTTCCGTTTTGGCCCCAGCATTTT CASSLPFWPQHF
TRBJ1-4 - TRBV7-9 - TGTGCCAGCAGCTTAGCGAGGGCAGCCGTTGAAAAACTGTTTTTT CASSLARAAVEKLFF
TRBJ2-7 few TRBV28 TRBD2 TGTGCCAGCAGTTACTCACTAGCGGGGGGTATCTCCTACGAGCAGTACTTC CASSYSLAGGISYEQYF
TRBJ1-5 few TRBV30 TRBD1 TGTGCCCGGAATCCGGGACAGGGGAATCAGCCCCAGCATTTT CARNPGQGNQPQHF
TRBJ1-1 many TRBV11-3 - TGTGCCAGCAGCGACCCCGGGACACTCATGAACACTGAAGCTTTCTTT CASSDPGTLMNTEAFF
TRBJ2-3 many TRBV4-2 - TGTGCCAGCAGCCAAGCGGGCAGTGGGGGAGATACGCAGTATTTT CASSQAGSGGDTQYF
TRBJ2-3 - TRBV9 - TGTGCCAGCAGCGTAGGCGGGTCAGTTAGCACAGATACGCAGTATTTT CASSVGGSVSTDTQYF
TRBJ2-3 - TRBV7-9 - TGTGCCAGCAGCTTGGAAATAATTGGGAGCACAGATACGCAGTATTTT CASSLEIIGSTDTQYF
TRBJ2-5 - TRBV5-1 - TGCGCCAGCAGCTTGTGGCAGGGGGAGACCCAGTACTTC CASSLWQGETQYF
TRBJ2-5 - TRBV3-1 - TGTGCCAGCAGCCCTAGCCTGCATGGGACCCAGTACTTC CASSPSLHGTQYF
TRBJ2-1 few TRBV18 TRBD2 TGTGCCAGCTCACGGGTTAGCGGGACTATATACAACGAGCAGTTCTTC CASSRVSGTIYNEQFF
TRBJ1-2 few TRBV5-1 - TGCGCCAGCAGCCCCGGGGTTGCTCCCTATGGCTACACCTTC CASSPGVAPYGYTF
TRBJ2-7 - TRBV12-3/TRBV12-4 TRBD2 TGTGCCAGCGGGCGGGAGCCCTACTACGAGCAGTACTTC CASGREPYYEQYF
TRBJ1-2 - TRBV5-1 - TGCGCCAGCAGCTGGATGGAAGACTATGGCTACACCTTC CASSWMEDYGYTF
TRBJ1-4 few TRBV7-2 TRBD1 TGTGCCAGCAGCTTTGACAGGGGTGAAAAACTGTTTTTT CASSFDRGEKLFF
TRBJ1-5 many TRBV3-1 - TGTGCCAGCAGCCAAGGCGTGACGAATCAGCCCCAGCATTTT CASSQGVTNQPQHF
TRBJ1-1 - TRBV20-1 - TGCAGTGCTAGTTTGGACAGTATATTGAACACTGAAGCTTTCTTT CSASLDSILNTEAFF
TRBJ2-1 few TRBV14 - TGTGCCAGCAGCCGTTTGGGGGTAGGCGAGCAGTTCTTC CASSRLGVGEQFF
TRBJ1-1 few TRBV29-1 - TGCAGCGTTGCCCGGGGCCCTATGAACACTGAAGCTTTCTTT CSVARGPMNTEAFF
TRBJ2-2 few TRBV3-1 - TGTGCCAGCAGCCAATACCAGGAGCTTTGGGGCACCGGGGAGCTGTTTTTT CASSQYQELWGTGELFF
TRBJ1-1 - TRBV6-1 - TGTGCCAGCAGCGAACTATTTTATCGGGCAGTCACTGAAGCTTTCTTT CASSELFYRAVTEAFF
TRBJ2-7 few TRBV10-3 - TGTGCCATCAGTGAGTTGGCGGGGGAGCAGTACTTC CAISELAGEQYF
TRBJ2-3 - TRBV10-3 - TGCGCCATCAGTGAGGAGGGAAGAGATACGCAGTATTTT CAISEEGRDTQYF
TRBJ2-2 - TRBV14 - TGTGCCAGCAGCCGCAGCAGGTCGGGCACCGGGGAGCTGTTTTTT CASSRSRSGTGELFF
TRBJ2-3 few TRBV5-1 TRBD2 TGCGCCAGCAGACCCGGACTAGCAGATACGCAGTATTTT CASRPGLADTQYF
TRBJ1-5 few TRBV12-3/TRBV12-4 - TGTGCCAGCAGAGTAAGCTTCAATCAGCCCCAGCATTTT CASRVSFNQPQHF
TRBJ1-1 once TRBV7-2 TRBD1 TGTGCCAGCAGCTTATCTTCAGGGGGCAGGACTGAAGCTTTCTTT CASSLSSGGRTEAFF
TRBJ2-5 few TRBV20-1 TRBD2 TGCAGTGTGTTAGCGGGAGATCAGGAGACCCAGTACTTC CSVLAGDQETQYF
TRBJ1-5 few TRBV12-3/TRBV12-4 - TGTGCCAGCAGCAGGGGTAATCAGCCCCAGCATTTT CASSRGNQPQHF
TRBJ1-1 few TRBV4-3 - TGCGCCAGCAGCCAATTATCGGGACCCACTGAAGCTTTCTTT CASSQLSGPTEAFF
TRBJ2-3 many TRBV5-1 - TGCGCCAGCAGCTTTTTAAACGGGGGCACAGATACGCAGTATTTT CASSFLNGGTDTQYF
TRBJ2-1 few TRBV5-4 - TGTGCCAGCAGCTTCGGAGGACCCAAGCGGAATGAGCAGTTCTTC CASSFGGPKRNEQFF
TRBJ2-3 - TRBV12-3/TRBV12-4 - TGTGCCAGCAGTTTAAGGAGGGTGGTCACAGATACGCAGTATTTT CASSLRRVVTDTQYF
TRBJ1-1 few TRBV3-1 - TGTGCCAGCAGACGTGGCACGGTAAACACTGAAGCTTTCTTT CASRRGTVNTEAFF
TRBJ1-2 - TRBV5-1 - TGCGCCAGCAGCATGGACAGAGCATATGGCTACACCTTC CASSMDRAYGYTF
TRBJ1-3 - TRBV5-1 - TGCGCCAGCAGCGACAGACCCTCTGGAAACACCATATATTTT CASSDRPSGNTIYF
TRBJ2-4 few TRBV7-2 - TGTGCCAGCAGCTCACCGAACCGGAAAATTCAGTACTTC CASSSPNRKIQYF
TRBJ2-2 - TRBV7-2 - TGTGCCAGCAGCCTGATCTTTATGGGGGCCACCGGGGAGCTGTTTTTT CASSLIFMGATGELFF
TRBJ2-1 - TRBV12-3/TRBV12-4 TRBD2 TGTGCCAGCAGTGGACTAGCGGGGGACAATGAGCAGTTCTTC CASSGLAGDNEQFF
TRBJ2-1 few TRBV6-5 TRBD2 TGTGCCAGCAGTTACTCTGGCGGGAGGGCAAACAATGAGCAGTTCTTC CASSYSGGRANNEQFF
TRBJ1-4 - TRBV7-9 TRBD1 TGTGCCAGCAGCTTAGCGCTGGGACAGGGCGCCCCTTTGGGAAAACTGTTTTTT CASSLALGQGAPLGKLFF
TRBJ2-5 once TRBV5-1 - TGCGCCAGCAGCTGGCACTTCGGAGGGGAGACCCAGTACTTC CASSWHFGGETQYF
TRBJ1-5 few TRBV12-3/TRBV12-4 TRBD1 TGTGCCAGCGCGCGGAACAGGGGTCAGCCCCAGCATTTT CASARNRGQPQHF
TRBJ2-7 few TRBV29-1 TRBD1 TGCAGCGTTGGGGGTGACAGGGTCGGGTTGTACGAGCAGTACTTC CSVGGDRVGLYEQYF
TRBJ2-4 few TRBV28 TRBD2 TGTGCCAGCCAACCAAAGGCGGGGGGGCACAAAAACATTCAGTACTTC CASQPKAGGHKNIQYF
TRBJ2-5 - TRBV20-1 TRBD2 TGCAGTGCTACTAGCGGGAGGGCCCTGGTGACCCAGTACTTC CSATSGRALVTQYF
TRBJ1-1 - TRBV20-1 - TGCAGTGCTAGAGATCCGGGGGCGCGGACTGAAGCTTTCTTT CSARDPGARTEAFF
TRBJ2-3 - TRBV6-5 TRBD2 TGTGCCAGCAGTTACCGCTGGCTAGCGGGGGGGAGGACAGATACGCAGTATTTT CASSYRWLAGGRTDTQYF
TRBJ1-2 - TRBV6-6 - TGTGCCAGCAGTTCTGACGATGGTGGCTACACCTTC CASSSDDGGYTF
TRBJ2-5 - TRBV12-3/TRBV12-4 - TGTGCCAGCAGTTCCCACGTTAGCGGAAACGAAGAGACCCAGTACTTC CASSSHVSGNEETQYF
TRBJ2-7 - TRBV20-1 TRBD1 TGCAGTGCTAGAGCAGTCAACAGGGGCTTGAACGAGCAGTACTTC CSARAVNRGLNEQYF
TRBJ2-1 few TRBV6-6 TRBD2 TGTGCCAGCAGTCAACCCGGGAGGTCCTACAATGAGCAGTTCTTC CASSQPGRSYNEQFF